This TCR beta chain was sequenced for a study of regulatory T cells in long-lasting Graves disease. In its sample, this clonotype was seen many times. Sample time point: newly diagnosed GD, antithyroid drugs for less than 3 months. The TCR library used RNA extracted from PBMCs. V trimming: 7 bases; J trimming: 2 bases; junction bases outside the gene matches: 8. The CDR3 is 15 residues long. Germline lookup yields CDR1 MDHEN and CDR2 SYDVKM. Through Arm-PCR of CDR3 regions and iRepertoire HTBI primers, TCR beta libraries were built. TCRdb reprocessed the multiplex PCR reads with MiXCR, giving one entry per CDR3 protein. In the table there are some 600,000 distinct CDR3 sequences, about 16% of which are singletons. This same sample was also taken into another study, of T cells in Graves' hyperthyroidism and ophthalmopathy.

The chain is built from TRBV28 and TRBJ1-5, with 7 bases identical to TRBD1. This sequence originates from a man aged 18 to 30 with Graves disease. Here the sequenced sample was peripheral blood mononuclear cells (PBMCs), taken at new diagnosis, from a patient treated with antithyroid drugs. CDR3 bases: TGTGCCAGCACTCAGGGGGTGAGGGGCAATCAGCCCCAGCATTTT. Translation gives CASTQGVRGNQPQHF.